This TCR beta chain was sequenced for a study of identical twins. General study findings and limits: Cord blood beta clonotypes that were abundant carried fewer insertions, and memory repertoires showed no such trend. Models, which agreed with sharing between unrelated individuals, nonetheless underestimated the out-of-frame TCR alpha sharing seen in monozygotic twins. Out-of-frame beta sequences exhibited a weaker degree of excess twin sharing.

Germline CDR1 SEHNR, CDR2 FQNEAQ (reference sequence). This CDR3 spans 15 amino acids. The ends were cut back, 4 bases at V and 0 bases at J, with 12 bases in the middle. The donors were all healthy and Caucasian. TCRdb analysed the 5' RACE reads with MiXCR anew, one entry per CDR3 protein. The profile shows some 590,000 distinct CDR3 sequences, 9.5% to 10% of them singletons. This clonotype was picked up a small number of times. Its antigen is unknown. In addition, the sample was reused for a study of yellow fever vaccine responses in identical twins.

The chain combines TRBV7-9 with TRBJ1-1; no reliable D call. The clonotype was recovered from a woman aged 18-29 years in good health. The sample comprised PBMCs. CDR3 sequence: CASSSLGGLNTEAFF. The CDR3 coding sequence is TGTGCCAGCAGCTCGTTGGGAGGATTGAACACTGAAGCTTTCTTT.